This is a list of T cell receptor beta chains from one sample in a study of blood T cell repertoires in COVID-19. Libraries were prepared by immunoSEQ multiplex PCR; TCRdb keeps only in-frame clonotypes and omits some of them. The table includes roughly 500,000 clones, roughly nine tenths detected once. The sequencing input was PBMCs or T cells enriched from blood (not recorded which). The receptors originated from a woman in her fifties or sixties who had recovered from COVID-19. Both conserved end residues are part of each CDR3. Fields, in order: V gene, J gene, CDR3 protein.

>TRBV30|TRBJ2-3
CAWSGSGGRYF
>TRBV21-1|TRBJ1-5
CASSKHGYGPRLQYSNQPQHF
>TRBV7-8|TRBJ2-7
CASSLLRHRAATEQYF
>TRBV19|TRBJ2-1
CASSPSARRVNEQFF
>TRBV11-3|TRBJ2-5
CASSLVGGYQETQYF
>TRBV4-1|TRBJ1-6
CASSQEVPGYNSPLHF
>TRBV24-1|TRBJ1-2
CATTKTGGRGYTF
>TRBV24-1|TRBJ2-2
CATSGTGDTGELFF
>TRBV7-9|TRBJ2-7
CASSLDGGDEQYF
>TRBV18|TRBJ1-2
CASSDREVGGYTF
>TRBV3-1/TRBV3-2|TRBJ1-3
CASSLRTGEGNTIYF
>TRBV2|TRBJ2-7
CASRRQGSEQYF
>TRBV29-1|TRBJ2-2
CSAPGAAGELFF
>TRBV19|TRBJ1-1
CASSWAGTDTEAFF
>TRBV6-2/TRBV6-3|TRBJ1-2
CASSYHFGPGTNYGYTF
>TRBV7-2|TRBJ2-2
CASSFLQGVAGELFF
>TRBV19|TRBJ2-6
CASHQGYSGANVLTF